This TCR beta chain was captured by sequencing in a study of early T cells in non-severe SARS-CoV-2 infection. Background on the study: The sequenced material was bulk RNA from unsorted whole blood, and its chains were unpaired. Study results and caveats: Reliance on VDJdb matching favored anti-spike CD8 responses; private and CD4 specificities were missed.

The protocol attached unique molecular identifiers to individual cDNA molecules. TCRdb reprocessed the 5' RACE reads via MiXCR and lists one record per CDR3 protein. In the table there are fewer than 50,000 distinct CDR3 sequences, 5.5% to 8% of which are singletons. This CDR3 spans 15 amino acids. Germline V gene lookup returns CDR1 LNHDA and CDR2 SQIVND (reference sequence). V was cut by 3 bases and J by 4 bases, with 13 bases left in between. This clonotype was detected many times. No antigen is known for it. The sequencing here drew on whole blood, taken at baseline. The receptor comes from an adult who was a healthcare worker with PCR-confirmed SARS-CoV-2 infection or an uninfected control (not recorded which). The V call is TRBV19, the J call TRBJ1-5; D is perhaps TRBD1 (6 bases). In DNA, the CDR3 is TGTGCCAGTAGTATTGGGACACCCCGAAATCAGCCCCAGCATTTT. The encoded protein is CASSIGTPRNQPQHF. Filled out from reference TRBV19 and TRBJ1-5, the complete variable domain reads DGGITQSPKYLFRKEGQNVTLSCEQNLNHDAMYWYRQDPGQGLRLIYYSQIVNDFQKGDIAEGYSVSREKKESFPLTVTSAQKNPTAFYLCASSIGTPRNQPQHFGDGTRLSIL.